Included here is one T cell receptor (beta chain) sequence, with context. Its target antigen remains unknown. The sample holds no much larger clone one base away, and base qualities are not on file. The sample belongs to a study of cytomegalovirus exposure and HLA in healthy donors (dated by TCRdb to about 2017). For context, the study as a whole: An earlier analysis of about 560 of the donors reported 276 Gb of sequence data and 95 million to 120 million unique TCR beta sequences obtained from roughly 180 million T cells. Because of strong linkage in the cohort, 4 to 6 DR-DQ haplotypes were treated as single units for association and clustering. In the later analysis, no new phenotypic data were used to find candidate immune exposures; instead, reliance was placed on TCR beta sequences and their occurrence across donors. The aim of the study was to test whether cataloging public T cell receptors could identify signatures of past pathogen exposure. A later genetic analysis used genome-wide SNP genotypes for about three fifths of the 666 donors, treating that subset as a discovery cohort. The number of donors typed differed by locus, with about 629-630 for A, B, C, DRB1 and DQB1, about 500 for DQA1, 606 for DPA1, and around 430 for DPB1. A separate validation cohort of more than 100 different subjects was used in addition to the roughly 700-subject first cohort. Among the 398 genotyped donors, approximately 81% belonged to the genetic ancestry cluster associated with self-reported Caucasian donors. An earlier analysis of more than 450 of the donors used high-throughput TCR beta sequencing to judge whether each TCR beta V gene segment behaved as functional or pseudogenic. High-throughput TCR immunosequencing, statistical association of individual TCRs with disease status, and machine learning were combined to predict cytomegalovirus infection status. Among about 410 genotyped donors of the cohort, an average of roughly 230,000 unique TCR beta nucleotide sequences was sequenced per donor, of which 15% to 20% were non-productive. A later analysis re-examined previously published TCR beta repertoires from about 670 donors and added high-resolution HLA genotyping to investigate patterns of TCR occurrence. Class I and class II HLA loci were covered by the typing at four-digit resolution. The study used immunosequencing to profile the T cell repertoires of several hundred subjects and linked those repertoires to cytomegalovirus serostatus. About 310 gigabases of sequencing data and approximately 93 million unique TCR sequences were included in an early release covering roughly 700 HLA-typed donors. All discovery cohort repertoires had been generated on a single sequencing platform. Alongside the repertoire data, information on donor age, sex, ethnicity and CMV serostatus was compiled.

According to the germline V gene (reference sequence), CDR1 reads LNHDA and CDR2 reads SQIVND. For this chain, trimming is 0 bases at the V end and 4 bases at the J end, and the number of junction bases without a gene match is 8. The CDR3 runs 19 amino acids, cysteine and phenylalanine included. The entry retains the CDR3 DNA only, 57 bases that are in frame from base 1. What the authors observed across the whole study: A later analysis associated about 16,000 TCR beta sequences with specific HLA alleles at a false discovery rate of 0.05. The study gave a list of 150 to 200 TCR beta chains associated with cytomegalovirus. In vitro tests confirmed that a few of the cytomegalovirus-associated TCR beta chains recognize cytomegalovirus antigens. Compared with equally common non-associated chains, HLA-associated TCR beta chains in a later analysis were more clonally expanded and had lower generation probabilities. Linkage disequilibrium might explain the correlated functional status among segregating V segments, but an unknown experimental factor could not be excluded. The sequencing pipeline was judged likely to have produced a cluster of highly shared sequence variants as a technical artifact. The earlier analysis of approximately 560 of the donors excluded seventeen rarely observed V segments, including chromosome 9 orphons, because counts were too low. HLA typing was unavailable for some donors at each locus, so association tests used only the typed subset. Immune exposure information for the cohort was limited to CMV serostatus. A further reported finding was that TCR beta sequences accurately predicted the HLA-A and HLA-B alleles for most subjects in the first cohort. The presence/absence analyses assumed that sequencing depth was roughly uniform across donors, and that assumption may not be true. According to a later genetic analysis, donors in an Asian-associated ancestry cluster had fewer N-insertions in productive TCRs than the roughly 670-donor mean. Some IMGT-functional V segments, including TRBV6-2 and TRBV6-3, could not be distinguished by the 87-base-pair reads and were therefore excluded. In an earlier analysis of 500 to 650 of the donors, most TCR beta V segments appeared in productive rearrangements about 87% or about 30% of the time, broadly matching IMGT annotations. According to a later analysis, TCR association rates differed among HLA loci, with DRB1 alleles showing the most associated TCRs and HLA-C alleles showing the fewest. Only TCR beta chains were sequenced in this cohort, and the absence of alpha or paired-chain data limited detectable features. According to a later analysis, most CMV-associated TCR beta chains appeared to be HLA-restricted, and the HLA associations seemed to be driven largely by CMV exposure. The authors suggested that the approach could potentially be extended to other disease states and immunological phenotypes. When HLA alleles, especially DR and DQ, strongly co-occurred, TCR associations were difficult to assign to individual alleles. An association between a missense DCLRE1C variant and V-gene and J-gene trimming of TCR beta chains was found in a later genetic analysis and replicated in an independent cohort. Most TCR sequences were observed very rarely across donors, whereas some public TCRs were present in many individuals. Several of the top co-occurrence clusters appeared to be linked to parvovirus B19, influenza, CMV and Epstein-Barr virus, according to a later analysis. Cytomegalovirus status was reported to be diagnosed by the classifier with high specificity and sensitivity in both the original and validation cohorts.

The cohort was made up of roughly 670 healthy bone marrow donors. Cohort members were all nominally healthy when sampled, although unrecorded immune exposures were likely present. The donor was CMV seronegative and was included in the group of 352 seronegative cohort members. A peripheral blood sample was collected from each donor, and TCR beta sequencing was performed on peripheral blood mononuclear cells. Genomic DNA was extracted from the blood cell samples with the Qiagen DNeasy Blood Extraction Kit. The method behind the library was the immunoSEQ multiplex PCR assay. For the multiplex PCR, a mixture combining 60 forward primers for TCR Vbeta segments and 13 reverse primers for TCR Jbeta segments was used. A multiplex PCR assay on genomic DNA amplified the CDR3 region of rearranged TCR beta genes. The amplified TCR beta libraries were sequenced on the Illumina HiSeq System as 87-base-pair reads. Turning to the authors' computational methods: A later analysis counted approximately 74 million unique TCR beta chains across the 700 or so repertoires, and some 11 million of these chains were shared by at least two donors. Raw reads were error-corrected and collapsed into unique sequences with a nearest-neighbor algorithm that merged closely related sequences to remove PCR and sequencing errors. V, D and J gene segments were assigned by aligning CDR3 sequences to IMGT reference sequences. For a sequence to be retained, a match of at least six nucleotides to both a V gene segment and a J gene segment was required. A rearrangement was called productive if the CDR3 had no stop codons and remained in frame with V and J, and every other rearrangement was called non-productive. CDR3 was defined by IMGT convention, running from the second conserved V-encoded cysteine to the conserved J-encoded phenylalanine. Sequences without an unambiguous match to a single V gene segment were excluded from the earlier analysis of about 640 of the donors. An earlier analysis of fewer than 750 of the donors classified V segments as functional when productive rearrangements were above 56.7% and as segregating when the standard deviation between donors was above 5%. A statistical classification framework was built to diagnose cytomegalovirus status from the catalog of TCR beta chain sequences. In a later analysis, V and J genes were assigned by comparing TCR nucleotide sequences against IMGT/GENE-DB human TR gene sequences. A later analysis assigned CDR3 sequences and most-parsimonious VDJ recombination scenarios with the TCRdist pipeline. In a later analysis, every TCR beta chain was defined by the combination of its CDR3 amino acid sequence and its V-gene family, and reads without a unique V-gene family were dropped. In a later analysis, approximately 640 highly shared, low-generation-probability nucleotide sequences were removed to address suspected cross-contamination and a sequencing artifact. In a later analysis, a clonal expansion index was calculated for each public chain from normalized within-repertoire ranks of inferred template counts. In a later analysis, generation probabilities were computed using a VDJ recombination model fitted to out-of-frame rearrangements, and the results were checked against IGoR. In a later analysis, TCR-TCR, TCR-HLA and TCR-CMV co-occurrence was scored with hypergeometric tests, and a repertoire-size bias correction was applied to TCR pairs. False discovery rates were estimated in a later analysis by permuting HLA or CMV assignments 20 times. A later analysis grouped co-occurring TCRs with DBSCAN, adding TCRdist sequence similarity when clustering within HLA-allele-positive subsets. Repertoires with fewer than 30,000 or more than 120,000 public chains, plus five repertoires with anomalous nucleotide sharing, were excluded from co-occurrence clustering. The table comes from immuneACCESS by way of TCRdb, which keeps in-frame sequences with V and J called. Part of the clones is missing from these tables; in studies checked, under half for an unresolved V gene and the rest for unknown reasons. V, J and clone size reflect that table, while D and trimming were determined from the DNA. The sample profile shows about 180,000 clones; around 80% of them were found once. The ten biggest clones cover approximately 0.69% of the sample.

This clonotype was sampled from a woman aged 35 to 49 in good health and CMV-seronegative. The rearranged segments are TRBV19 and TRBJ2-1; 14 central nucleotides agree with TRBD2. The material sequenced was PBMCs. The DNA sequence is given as TGTGCCAGTAGTATAGAGGGGACTAGCGGGAGATCGCGGTACAATGAGCAGTTCTTC. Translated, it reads CASSIEGTSGRSRYNEQFF. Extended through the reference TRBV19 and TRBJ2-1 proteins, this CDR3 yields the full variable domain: DGGITQSPKYLFRKEGQNVTLSCEQNLNHDAMYWYRQDPGQGLRLIYYSQIVNDFQKGDIAEGYSVSREKKESFPLTVTSAQKNPTAFYLCASSIEGTSGRSRYNEQFFGPGTRLTVL.